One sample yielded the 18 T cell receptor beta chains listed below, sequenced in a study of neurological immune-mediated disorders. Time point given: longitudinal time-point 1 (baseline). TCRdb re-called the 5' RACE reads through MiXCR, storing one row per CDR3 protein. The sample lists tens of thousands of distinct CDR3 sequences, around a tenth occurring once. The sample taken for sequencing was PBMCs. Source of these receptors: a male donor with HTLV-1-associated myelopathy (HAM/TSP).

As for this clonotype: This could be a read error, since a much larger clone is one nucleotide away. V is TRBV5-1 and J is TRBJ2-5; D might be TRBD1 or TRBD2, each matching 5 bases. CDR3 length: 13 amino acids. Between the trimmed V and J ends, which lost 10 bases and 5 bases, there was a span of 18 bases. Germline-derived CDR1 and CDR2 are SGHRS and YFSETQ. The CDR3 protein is CACTLSRDETQYF. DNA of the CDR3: TGCGCCTGCACCCTGAGCCGGGACGAGACCCAGTACTTC.

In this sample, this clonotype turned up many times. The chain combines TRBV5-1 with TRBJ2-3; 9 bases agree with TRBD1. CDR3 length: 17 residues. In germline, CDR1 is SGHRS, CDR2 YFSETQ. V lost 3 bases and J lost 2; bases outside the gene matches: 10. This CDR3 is CASSSDRGGLVTDTQYF. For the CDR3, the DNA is TGCGCCAGCAGCTCGGACAGGGGTGGTTTAGTCACAGATACGCAGTATTTT.

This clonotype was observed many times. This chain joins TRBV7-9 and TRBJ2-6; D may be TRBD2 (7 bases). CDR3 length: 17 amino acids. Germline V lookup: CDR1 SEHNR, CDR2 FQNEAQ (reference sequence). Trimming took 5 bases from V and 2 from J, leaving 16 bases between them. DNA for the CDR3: TGTGCCAGCAGCGTCAGGCGGGGGCGGGCTGGGGCCAACGTCCTGACTTTC. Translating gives CASSVRRGRAGANVLTF.

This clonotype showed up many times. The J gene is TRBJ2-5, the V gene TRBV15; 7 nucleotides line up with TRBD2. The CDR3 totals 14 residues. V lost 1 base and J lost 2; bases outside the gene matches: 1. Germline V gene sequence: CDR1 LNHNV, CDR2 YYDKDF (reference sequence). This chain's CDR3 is CATSRVGGQETQYF. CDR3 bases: TGTGCCACCAGCAGAGTCGGGGGGCAAGAGACCCAGTACTTC.

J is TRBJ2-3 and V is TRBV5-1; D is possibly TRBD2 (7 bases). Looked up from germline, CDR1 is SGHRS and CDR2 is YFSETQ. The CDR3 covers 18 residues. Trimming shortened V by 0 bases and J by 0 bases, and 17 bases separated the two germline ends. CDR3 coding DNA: TGCGCCAGCAGCTTGGAATCCGGAGGGGGGGGTAGCACAGATACGCAGTATTTT. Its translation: CASSLESGGGGSTDTQYF.

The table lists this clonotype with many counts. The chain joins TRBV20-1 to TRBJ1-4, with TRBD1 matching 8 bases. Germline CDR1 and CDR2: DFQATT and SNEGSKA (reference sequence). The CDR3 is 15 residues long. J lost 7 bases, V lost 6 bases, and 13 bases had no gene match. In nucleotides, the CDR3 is TGCAGTGCCCTGCGGCCAGGGGGCGCAGTTGAAAAACTGTTTTTT. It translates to CSALRPGGAVEKLFF.

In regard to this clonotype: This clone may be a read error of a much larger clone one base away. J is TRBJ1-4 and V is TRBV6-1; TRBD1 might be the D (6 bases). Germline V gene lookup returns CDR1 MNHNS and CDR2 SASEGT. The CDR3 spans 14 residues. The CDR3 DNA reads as TGTGGCAGCGTTAGGGGACAAGTTAATGAAAAACTGTTTTTT. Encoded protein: CGSVRGQVNEKLFF.

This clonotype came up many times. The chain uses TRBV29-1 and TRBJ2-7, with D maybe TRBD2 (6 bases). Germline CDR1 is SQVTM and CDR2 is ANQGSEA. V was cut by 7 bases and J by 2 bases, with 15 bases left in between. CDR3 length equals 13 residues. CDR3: CSASGGEPYEQYF. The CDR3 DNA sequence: TGCAGCGCCTCAGGCGGGGAGCCCTACGAGCAGTACTTC.

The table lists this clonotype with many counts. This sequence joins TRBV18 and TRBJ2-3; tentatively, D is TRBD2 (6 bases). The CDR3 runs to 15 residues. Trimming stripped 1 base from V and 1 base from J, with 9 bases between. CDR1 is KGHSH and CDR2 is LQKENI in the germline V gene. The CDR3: CASSPLADRTDTQYF. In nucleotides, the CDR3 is TGTGCCAGCTCACCACTAGCGGATCGCACAGATACGCAGTATTTT.

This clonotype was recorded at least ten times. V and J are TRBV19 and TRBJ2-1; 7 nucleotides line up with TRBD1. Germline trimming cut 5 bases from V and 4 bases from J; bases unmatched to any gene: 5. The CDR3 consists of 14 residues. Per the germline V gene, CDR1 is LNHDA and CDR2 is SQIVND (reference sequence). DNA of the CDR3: TGTGCCAGTAGTTGGGAACAGGGGTACAATGAGCAGTTCTTC. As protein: CASSWEQGYNEQFF. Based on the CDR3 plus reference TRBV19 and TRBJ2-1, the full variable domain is DGGITQSPKYLFRKEGQNVTLSCEQNLNHDAMYWYRQDPGQGLRLIYYSQIVNDFQKGDIAEGYSVSREKKESFPLTVTSAQKNPTAFYLCASSWEQGYNEQFFGPGTRLTVL.

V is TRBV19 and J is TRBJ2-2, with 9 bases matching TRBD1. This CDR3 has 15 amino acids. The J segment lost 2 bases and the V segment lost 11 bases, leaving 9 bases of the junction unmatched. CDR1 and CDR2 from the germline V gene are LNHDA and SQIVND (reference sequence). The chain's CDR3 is CAASRDRANTGELFF. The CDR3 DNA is TGTGCCGCATCTCGGGACAGGGCTAACACCGGGGAGCTGTTTTTT.

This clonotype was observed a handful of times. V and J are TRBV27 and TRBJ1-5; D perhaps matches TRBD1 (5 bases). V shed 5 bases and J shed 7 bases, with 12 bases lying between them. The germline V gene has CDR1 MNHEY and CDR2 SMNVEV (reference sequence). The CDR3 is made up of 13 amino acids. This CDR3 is CASSKGVGQPQHF. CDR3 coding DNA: TGTGCCAGCAGTAAAGGGGTAGGGCAGCCCCAGCATTTT.

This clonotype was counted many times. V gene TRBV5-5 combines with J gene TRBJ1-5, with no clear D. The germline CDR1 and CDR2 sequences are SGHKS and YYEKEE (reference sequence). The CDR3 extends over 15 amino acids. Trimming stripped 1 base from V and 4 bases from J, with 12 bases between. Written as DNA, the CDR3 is TGTGCCAGCAGCTTGTGGCTAGAACCAAATCAGCCCCAGCATTTT. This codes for CASSLWLEPNQPQHF.

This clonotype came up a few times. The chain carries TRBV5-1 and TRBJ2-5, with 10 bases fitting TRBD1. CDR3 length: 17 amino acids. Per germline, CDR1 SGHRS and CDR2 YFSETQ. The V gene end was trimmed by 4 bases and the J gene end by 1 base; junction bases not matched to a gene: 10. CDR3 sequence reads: CASSVTGGHVFQETQYF. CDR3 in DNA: TGCGCCAGCAGCGTGACAGGGGGCCACGTTTTCCAAGAGACCCAGTACTTC.

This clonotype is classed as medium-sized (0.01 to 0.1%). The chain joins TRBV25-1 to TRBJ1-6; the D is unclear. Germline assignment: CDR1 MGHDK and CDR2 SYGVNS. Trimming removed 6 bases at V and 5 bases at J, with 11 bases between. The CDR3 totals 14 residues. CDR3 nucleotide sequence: TGTGCCAGCAGGGCGGCGGGCGATAATTCACCCCTCCACTTT. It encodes CASRAAGDNSPLHF.

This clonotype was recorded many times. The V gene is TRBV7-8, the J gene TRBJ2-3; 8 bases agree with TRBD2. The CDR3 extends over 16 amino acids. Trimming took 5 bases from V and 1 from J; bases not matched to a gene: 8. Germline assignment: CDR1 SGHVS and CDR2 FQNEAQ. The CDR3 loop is CASSPGWRGGTDTQYF. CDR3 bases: TGTGCCAGCAGCCCAGGTTGGCGGGGGGGCACAGATACGCAGTATTTT.

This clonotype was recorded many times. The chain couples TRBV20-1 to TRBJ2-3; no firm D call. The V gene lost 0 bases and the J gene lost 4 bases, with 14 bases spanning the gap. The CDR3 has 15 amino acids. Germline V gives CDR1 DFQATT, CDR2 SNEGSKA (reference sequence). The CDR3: CSARDLGLSSDTQYF. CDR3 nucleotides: TGCAGTGCTAGAGATCTTGGTTTAAGTTCAGATACGCAGTATTTT.

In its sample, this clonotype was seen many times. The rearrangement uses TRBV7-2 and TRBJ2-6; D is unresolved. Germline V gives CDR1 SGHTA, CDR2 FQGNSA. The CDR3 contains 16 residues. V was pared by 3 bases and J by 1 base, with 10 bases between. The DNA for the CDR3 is TGTGCCAGCAGCTTTCTAGGGTTTTCTGGGGCCAACGTCCTGACTTTC. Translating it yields CASSFLGFSGANVLTF. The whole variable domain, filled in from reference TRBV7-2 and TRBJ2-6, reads GAGVSQSPSNKVTEKGKDVELRCDPISGHTALYWYRQSLGQGLEFLIYFQGNSAPDKSGLPSDRFSAERTGGSVSTLTIQRTQQEDSAVYLCASSFLGFSGANVLTFGAGSRLTVL.